This TCR beta chain was identified during a study of cytomegalovirus exposure and HLA in healthy donors (dated by TCRdb to about 2017). About the study as a whole: According to an earlier analysis of around 600 of the donors, some 180 million T cells yielded over 90 million unique TCR beta sequences and around 280 Gb of sequence data. An early release that covered some 630 HLA-typed donors contained approximately 300 gigabases of sequencing data and around 80 million unique TCR sequences. Among the roughly 390 genotyped donors, 81% belonged to the genetic ancestry cluster associated with self-reported Caucasian donors. The aim of the study was to test whether cataloging public T cell receptors could identify signatures of past pathogen exposure. The study used immunosequencing to profile the T cell repertoires of approximately 650 subjects and linked those repertoires to cytomegalovirus serostatus. Besides the first cohort of roughly 640 subjects, a separate validation cohort made up of around 120 different subjects was used. To predict cytomegalovirus infection status, the study combined high-throughput TCR immunosequencing, statistical association of individual TCRs with disease status, and machine learning. In a later analysis, previously published TCR beta repertoires from some 640 donors were re-analyzed and high-resolution HLA genotyping was added so that TCR occurrence patterns could be studied. Rather than using new phenotypic data, the later analysis identified candidate immune exposures from TCR beta sequences and from how often those sequences occurred across donors. To decide whether each TCR beta V gene segment behaved as functional or pseudogenic, an earlier analysis of some 600 of the donors relied on high-throughput TCR beta sequencing. Donor age, sex, ethnicity and CMV serostatus were collected together with the repertoire data. A later genetic analysis used genome-wide SNP genotypes for about 65% of the 666 donors, treating that subset as a discovery cohort. Every discovery cohort repertoire had been produced on one sequencing platform. HLA typing covered class I and class II loci at four-digit resolution. The number of donors typed differed by locus, with 629-630 for A, B, C, DRB1 and DQB1, roughly 520 for DQA1, 600 to 610 for DPA1, and under 490 for DPB1. Roughly five DR-DQ haplotypes were handled as single units for association and clustering because linkage in the cohort was strong. Across some 400 genotyped donors of the cohort, an average of approximately 200,000 unique TCR beta nucleotide sequences per donor were sequenced, and 15% to 20% of those sequences were non-productive. The paper as a whole reports these results and caveats: Because HLA typing was unavailable for some donors at each locus, only the typed subset was used in association tests. The authors suggested that the approach could potentially be generalized to other disease states and immunological phenotypes. Strong co-occurrence of HLA alleles, especially DR and DQ, made assigning TCR associations to individual alleles difficult. The classifier was reported to diagnose cytomegalovirus status with high specificity and sensitivity in both the original cohort and the validation cohort. A few of the identified cytomegalovirus-associated TCR beta chains were confirmed in vitro to be specific for cytomegalovirus antigens. A further reported finding was that TCR beta sequences accurately predicted the HLA-A and HLA-B alleles for most subjects in the first cohort. The only immune exposure information available for the cohort was CMV serostatus. A later analysis found that HLA-associated TCR beta chains were more clonally expanded and had lower generation probabilities than equally common non-associated chains. A total of fewer than 200 TCR beta chains were listed by the study as associated with cytomegalovirus. A later genetic analysis associated a missense DCLRE1C variant with V-gene and J-gene trimming of TCR beta chains, and an independent cohort replicated the association. A later analysis associated about 17,000 TCR beta sequences with specific HLA alleles at a false discovery rate of 0.05. Across donors, most TCR sequences were observed very rarely, whereas some public TCRs were present in many individuals. Linkage disequilibrium might explain the correlated functional status among segregating V segments, but an unknown experimental factor could not be excluded. Only TCR beta chains were sequenced in this cohort, and the absence of alpha or paired-chain data limited detectable features. Some IMGT-functional V segments, including TRBV6-2 and TRBV6-3, could not be distinguished by the 87-base-pair reads and were therefore excluded. The earlier analysis of about 600 of the donors excluded approximately 17 rarely observed V segments, including chromosome 9 orphons, because counts were too low. Most CMV-associated TCR beta chains appeared to be HLA-restricted in a later analysis, and the HLA associations seemed to be driven largely by CMV exposure. Compared with the approximately 710-donor mean, donors in an Asian-associated ancestry cluster had fewer N-insertions in productive TCRs, according to a later genetic analysis. An earlier analysis of around 540 of the donors showed that most TCR beta V segments appeared in productive rearrangements either about 87% or about 30% of the time, which broadly matched IMGT annotations. In a later analysis, several top co-occurrence clusters were reported to appear linked to parvovirus B19, influenza, CMV and Epstein-Barr virus. A group of highly shared sequence variants was considered likely to be a technical artifact of the sequencing pipeline. Sequencing depth was assumed to be roughly uniform across donors in the presence/absence analyses, though that assumption may not hold. In a later analysis, TCR association rates were found to vary across HLA loci, with the most associated TCRs seen for DRB1 alleles and the fewest for HLA-C alleles.

A word on this clone: This receptor's antigen is unknown. Base qualities are not recorded, but no much larger clone differs from it by a single base.

Libraries were prepared through the immunoSEQ multiplex PCR assay. For the multiplex PCR, a mixture combining 60 forward primers for TCR Vbeta segments and 13 reverse primers for TCR Jbeta segments was used. A multiplex PCR assay on genomic DNA amplified the CDR3 region of rearranged TCR beta genes. The Illumina HiSeq System was used to sequence the amplified TCR beta libraries as 87-base-pair reads. As for how the authors treated the data: In a later analysis, about 80 million unique TCR beta chains were counted across the roughly 670 repertoires, and roughly 9.9 million of these chains were shared by at least two donors. To remove PCR and sequencing errors, raw reads were error-corrected and collapsed into unique sequences using a nearest-neighbor algorithm that merged closely related sequences. CDR3 sequences were aligned to IMGT reference sequences to assign V, D and J gene segments. Each retained sequence needed at least a six-nucleotide match to both a V gene segment and a J gene segment. A rearrangement was called productive if the CDR3 had no stop codons and remained in frame with V and J, and every other rearrangement was called non-productive. CDR3 was defined according to IMGT convention as the region running from the second conserved V-encoded cysteine to the conserved J-encoded phenylalanine. Sequences without an unambiguous match to a single V gene segment were excluded from the earlier analysis of a few hundred of the donors. In an earlier analysis of a few hundred of the donors, V segments were called functional above 56.7% productive rearrangements and were called segregating when the between-donor standard deviation exceeded 5%. To diagnose cytomegalovirus status from the catalog of TCR beta chain sequences, a statistical classification framework was built. A later analysis assigned V and J genes by comparing TCR nucleotide sequences with IMGT/GENE-DB human TR gene sequences. In a later analysis, CDR3 sequences and most-parsimonious VDJ recombination scenarios were assigned using the TCRdist pipeline. In a later analysis, each TCR beta chain was defined by its CDR3 amino acid sequence together with its V-gene family, and reads without a unique V-gene family were excluded. In a later analysis, around 600 highly shared, low-generation-probability nucleotide sequences were removed to address suspected cross-contamination and a sequencing artifact. In a later analysis, a clonal expansion index for each public chain was calculated from normalized within-repertoire ranks of inferred template counts. In a later analysis, generation probabilities were computed with a VDJ recombination model fitted to out-of-frame rearrangements, and the resulting probabilities were checked against IGoR. In a later analysis, hypergeometric tests were used to score TCR-TCR, TCR-HLA and TCR-CMV co-occurrence, with a repertoire-size bias correction applied to TCR pairs. In a later analysis, false discovery rates were estimated by permuting HLA or CMV assignments 20 times. A later analysis grouped co-occurring TCRs with DBSCAN, adding TCRdist sequence similarity when clustering within HLA-allele-positive subsets. For co-occurrence clustering, repertoires with fewer than 30,000 or more than 120,000 public chains were excluded, along with several repertoires with anomalous nucleotide sharing. Here the immuneACCESS table is served through TCRdb, limited to in-frame sequences with V and J called. Missing clones are a known gap in these copies; in checked studies unresolved V genes cover under half, and the rest lacks a known reason. V, J and clone size derive from that table, while D and trimming were established from the DNA sequence. The sample includes 90,000 to 110,000 clones, with about 80% observed a single time. Over 7% of the sample rests with the top ten.

The trim is 6 bases for V and 6 bases for J, with a gap of 12 bases between the germline ends. From cysteine to phenylalanine, the CDR3 is 14 amino acids long. The read is trimmed to its CDR3 DNA, 42 bases read in frame from base 1. CDR1 and CDR2 are drawn from the germline V gene: MNHNS, SASEGT. In total, roughly 670 healthy bone marrow donors made up the cohort. At the time of sampling, every cohort member was nominally healthy, though immune exposures that went unrecorded were likely present. The donor was CMV seropositive and was included in the group of 250 to 300 seropositive cohort members. A peripheral blood sample was collected from each donor, and TCR beta sequencing was performed on peripheral blood mononuclear cells. Genomic DNA was extracted from the blood cell samples with the Qiagen DNeasy Blood Extraction Kit.

This TCR was sampled from a woman in her 50s in good health and CMV-seropositive. In this chain, TRBV6-1 is recombined with TRBJ1-6; the D gene is perhaps TRBD1, on 6 matching bases. The sample was PBMCs. CDR3 region: CASRITGSNSPLHF. The base sequence is TGTGCCAGCAGAATCACAGGGAGTAATTCACCCCTCCACTTT.